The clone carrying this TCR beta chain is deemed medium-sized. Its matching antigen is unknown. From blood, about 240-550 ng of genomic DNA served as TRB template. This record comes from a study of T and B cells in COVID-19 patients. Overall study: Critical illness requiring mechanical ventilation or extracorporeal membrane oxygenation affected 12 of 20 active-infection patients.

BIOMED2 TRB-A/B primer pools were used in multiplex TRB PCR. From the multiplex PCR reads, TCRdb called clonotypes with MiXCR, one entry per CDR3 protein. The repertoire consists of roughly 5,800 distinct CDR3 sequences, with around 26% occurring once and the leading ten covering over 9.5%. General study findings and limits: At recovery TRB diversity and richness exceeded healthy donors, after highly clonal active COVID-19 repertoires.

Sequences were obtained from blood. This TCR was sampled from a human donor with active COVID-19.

CDR3 sequence reads: CASSYGGRPSGANVLTF. The CDR3 DNA reads as TGTGCCAGCAGTTACGGCGGCAGGCCGTCTGGGGCCAACGTCCTGACTTTC. The chain is built from TRBV6-2 or TRBV6-3 and TRBJ2-6, with D uncertain. V lost 2 bases and J lost 1, with 12 bases in between. Germline loops: CDR1 MNHEY, CDR2 SVGEGT. The CDR3 covers 17 residues.